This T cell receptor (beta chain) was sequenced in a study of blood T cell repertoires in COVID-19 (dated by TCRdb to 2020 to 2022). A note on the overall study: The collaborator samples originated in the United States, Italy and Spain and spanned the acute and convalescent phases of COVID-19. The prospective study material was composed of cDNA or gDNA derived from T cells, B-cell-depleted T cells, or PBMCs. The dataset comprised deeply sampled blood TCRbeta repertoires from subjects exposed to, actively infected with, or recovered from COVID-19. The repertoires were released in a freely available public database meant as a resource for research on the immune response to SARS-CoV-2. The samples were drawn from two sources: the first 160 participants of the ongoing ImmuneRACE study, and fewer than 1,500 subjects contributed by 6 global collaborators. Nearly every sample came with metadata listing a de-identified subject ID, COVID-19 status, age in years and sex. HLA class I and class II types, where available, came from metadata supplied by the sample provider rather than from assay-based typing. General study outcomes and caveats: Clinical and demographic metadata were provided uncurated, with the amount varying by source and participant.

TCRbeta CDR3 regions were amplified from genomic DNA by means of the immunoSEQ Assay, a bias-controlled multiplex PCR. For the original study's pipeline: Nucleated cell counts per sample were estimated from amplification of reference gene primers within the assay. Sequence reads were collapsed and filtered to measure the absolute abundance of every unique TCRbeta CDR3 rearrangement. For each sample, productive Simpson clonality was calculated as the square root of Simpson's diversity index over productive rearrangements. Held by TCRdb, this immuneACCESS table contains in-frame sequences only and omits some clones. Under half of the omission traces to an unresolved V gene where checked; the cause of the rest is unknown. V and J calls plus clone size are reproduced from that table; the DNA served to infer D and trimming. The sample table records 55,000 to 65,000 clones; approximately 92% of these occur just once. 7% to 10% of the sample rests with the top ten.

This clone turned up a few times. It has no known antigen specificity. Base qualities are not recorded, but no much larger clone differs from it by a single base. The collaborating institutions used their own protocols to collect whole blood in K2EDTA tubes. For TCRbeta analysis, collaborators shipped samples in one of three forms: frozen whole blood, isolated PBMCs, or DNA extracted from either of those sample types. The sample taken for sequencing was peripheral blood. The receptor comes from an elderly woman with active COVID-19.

The nucleotide sequence reads as follows: TGCGCCAGCAGTGAGTCCCGAGGTAATCAGCCCCAGCATTTT. Its protein is CASSESRGNQPQHF. Here the chain combines TRBV10-1 and TRBJ1-5; the D gene remains uncertain. From a lookup of the germline V gene (reference sequence), CDR1 and CDR2 are WNHNN and SYGVQD. From the cysteine up to the phenylalanine, the CDR3 has a length of 14 residues. CDR3 DNA is the only sequence kept; it has 42 bases, read in frame from the first base. The V end loses 0 bases and the J end loses 4 bases, and a stretch of 7 bases separates them.